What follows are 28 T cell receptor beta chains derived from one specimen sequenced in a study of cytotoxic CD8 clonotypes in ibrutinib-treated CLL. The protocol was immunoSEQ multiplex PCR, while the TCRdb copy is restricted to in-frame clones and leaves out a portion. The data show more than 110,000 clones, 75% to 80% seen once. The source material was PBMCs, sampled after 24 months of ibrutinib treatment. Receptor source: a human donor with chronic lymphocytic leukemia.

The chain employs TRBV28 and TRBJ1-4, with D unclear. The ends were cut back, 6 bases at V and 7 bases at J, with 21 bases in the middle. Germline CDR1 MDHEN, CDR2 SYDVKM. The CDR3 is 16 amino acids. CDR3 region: CASSPPGNQRGEKLFF. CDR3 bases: TGTGCCAGCAGCCCCCCGGGGAACCAGCGGGGTGAAAAACTGTTTTTT.

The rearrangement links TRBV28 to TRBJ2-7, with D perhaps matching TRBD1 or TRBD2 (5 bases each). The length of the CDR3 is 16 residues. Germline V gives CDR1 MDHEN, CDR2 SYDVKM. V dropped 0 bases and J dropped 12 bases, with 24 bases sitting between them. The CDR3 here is CASSLCVDDLPGARYF. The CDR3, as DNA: TGTGCCAGCAGTTTATGCGTGGACGACCTCCCCGGGGCACGGTACTTC.

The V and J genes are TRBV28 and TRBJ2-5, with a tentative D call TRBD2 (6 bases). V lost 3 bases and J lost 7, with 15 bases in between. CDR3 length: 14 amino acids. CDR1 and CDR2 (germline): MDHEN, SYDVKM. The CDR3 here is CASSLAGNLGTQYF. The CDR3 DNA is TGTGCCAGCAGTTTGGCGGGGAACCTAGGGACCCAGTACTTC. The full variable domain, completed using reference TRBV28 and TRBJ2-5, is DVKVTQSSRYLVKRTGEKVFLECVQDMDHENMFWYRQDPGLGLRLIYFSYDVKMKEKGDIPEGYSVSREKKERFSLILESASTNQTSMYLCASSLAGNLGTQYFGPGTRLLVL.

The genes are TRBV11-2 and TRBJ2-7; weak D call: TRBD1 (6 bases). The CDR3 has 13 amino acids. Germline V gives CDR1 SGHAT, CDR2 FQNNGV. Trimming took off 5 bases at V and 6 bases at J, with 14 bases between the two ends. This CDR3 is CASSPQGWTEQYF. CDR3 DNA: TGTGCCAGCAGCCCCCAGGGGTGGACCGAGCAGTACTTC.

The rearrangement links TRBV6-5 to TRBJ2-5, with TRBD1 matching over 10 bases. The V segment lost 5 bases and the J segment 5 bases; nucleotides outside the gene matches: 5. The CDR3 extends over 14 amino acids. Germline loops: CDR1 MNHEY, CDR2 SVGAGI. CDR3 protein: CASSQTGGRETQYF. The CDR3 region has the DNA TGTGCCAGCAGTCAGACAGGGGGCCGGGAGACCCAGTACTTC.

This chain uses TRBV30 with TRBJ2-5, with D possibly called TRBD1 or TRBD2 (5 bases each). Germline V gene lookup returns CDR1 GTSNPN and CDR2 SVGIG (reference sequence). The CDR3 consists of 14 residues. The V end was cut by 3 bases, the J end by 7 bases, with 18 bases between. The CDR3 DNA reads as TGTGCCTGGAGCGGGACCGGGGCCCGGGGGACCCAGTACTTC. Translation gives CAWSGTGARGTQYF.

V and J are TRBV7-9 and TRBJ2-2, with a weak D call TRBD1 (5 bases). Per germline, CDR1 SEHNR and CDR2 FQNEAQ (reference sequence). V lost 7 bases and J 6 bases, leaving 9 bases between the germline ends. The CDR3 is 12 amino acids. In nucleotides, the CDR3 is TGTGCCAGCAACCCAGGGTCCGGGGAGCTGTTTTTT. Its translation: CASNPGSGELFF. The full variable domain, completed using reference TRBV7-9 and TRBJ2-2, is DTGVSQNPRHKITKRGQNVTFRCDPISEHNRLYWYRQTLGQGPEFLTYFQNEAQLEKSRLLSDRFSAERPKGSFSTLEIQRTEQGDSAMYLCASNPGSGELFFGEGSRLTVL.

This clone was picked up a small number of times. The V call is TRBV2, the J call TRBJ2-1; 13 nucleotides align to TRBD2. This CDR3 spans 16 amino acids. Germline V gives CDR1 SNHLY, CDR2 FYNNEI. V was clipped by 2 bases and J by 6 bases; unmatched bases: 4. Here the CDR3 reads CASSEQLAGGANEQFF. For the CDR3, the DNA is TGTGCCAGCAGTGAACAACTAGCGGGGGGGGCCAATGAGCAGTTCTTC. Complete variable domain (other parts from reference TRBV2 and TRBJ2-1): EPEVTQTPSHQVTQMGQEVILRCVPISNHLYFYWYRQILGQKVEFLVSFYNNEISEKSEIFDDQFSVERPDGSNFTLKIRSTKLEDSAMYFCASSEQLAGGANEQFFGPGTRLTVL.

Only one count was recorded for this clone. CDR3 DNA: TGTGCCAGCAGCCCGCCCGGGACTAGCGGGCAAGAGACCCAGTACTTC. The encoded protein is CASSPPGTSGQETQYF. This chain links TRBV4-2 with TRBJ2-5; 12 nucleotides agree with TRBD2. J lost 2 bases, V lost 4 bases, and 5 bases had no gene match. The germline CDR1 and CDR2 sequences are LGHNA and YNFKEQ. The CDR3 runs 16 residues.

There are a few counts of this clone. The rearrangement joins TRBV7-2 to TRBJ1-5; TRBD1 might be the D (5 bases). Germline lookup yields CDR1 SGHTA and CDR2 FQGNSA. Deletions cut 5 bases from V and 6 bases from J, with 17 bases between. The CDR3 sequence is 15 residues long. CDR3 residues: CASSQGAGLGQPQHF. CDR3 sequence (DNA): TGTGCCAGCAGCCAAGGGGCAGGGCTCGGTCAGCCCCAGCATTTT. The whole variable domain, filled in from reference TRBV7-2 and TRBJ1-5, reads GAGVSQSPSNKVTEKGKDVELRCDPISGHTALYWYRQSLGQGLEFLIYFQGNSAPDKSGLPSDRFSAERTGGSVSTLTIQRTQQEDSAVYLCASSQGAGLGQPQHFGDGTRLSIL.

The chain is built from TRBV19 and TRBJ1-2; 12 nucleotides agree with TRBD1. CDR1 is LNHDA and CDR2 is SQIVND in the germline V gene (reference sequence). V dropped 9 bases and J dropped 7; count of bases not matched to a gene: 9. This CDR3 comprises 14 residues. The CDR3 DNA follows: TGTGCCAGCAGCGGGGACAGGGGGCTTAGTGGCTACACCTTC. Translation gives CASSGDRGLSGYTF.

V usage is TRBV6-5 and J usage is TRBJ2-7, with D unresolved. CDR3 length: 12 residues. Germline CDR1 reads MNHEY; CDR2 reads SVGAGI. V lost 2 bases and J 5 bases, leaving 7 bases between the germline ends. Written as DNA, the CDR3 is TGTGCCAGCAGTTACGGCCGAAACGAGCAGTACTTC. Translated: CASSYGRNEQYF.

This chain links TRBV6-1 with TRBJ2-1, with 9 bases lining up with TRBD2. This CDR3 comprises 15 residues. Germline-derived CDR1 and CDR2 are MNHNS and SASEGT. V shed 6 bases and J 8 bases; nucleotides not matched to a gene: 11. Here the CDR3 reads CASRVAGVVWDEQFF. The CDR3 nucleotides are TGTGCCAGCAGGGTAGCGGGAGTAGTTTGGGATGAGCAGTTCTTC.

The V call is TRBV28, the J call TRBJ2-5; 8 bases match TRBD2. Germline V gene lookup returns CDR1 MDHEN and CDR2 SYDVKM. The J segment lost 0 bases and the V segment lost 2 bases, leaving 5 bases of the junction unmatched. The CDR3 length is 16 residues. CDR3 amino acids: CASSLVASGYQETQYF. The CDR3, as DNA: TGTGCCAGCAGTTTAGTGGCTAGCGGGTACCAAGAGACCCAGTACTTC. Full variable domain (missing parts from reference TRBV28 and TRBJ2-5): DVKVTQSSRYLVKRTGEKVFLECVQDMDHENMFWYRQDPGLGLRLIYFSYDVKMKEKGDIPEGYSVSREKKERFSLILESASTNQTSMYLCASSLVASGYQETQYFGPGTRLLVL.

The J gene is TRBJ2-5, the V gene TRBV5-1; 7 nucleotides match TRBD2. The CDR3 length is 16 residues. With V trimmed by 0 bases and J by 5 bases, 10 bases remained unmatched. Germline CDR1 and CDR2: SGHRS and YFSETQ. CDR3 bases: TGCGCCAGCAGCTTGGTCGAGCGGGGAGTGGGGGAGACCCAGTACTTC. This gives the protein CASSLVERGVGETQYF.

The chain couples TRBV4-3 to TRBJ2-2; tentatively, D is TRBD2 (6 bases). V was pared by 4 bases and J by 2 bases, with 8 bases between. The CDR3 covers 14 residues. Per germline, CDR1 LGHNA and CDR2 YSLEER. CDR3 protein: CASSPGLNTGELFF. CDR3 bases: TGCGCCAGCAGCCCCGGACTAAACACCGGGGAGCTGTTTTTT.

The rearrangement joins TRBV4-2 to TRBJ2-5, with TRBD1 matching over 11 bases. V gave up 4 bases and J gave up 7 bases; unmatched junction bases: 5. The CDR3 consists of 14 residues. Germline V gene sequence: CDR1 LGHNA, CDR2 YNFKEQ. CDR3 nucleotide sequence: TGTGCCAGCAGCCGGGACAGGGGGTGGGGGACCCAGTACTTC. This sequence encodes CASSRDRGWGTQYF.

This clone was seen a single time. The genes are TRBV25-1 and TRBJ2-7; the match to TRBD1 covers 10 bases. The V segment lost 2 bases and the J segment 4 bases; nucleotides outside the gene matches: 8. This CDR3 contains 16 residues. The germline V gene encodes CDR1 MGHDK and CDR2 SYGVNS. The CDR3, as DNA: TGTGCCAGCAGTGAAAGGGGGGACAGGGGTTGGTACGAGCAGTACTTC. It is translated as CASSERGDRGWYEQYF.

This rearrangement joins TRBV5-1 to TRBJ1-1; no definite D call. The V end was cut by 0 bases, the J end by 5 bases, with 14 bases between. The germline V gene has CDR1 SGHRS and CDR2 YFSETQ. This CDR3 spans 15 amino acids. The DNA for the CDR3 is TGCGCCAGCAGCTTGGGGGCACCCGCGGGGACTGAAGCTTTCTTT. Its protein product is CASSLGAPAGTEAFF.

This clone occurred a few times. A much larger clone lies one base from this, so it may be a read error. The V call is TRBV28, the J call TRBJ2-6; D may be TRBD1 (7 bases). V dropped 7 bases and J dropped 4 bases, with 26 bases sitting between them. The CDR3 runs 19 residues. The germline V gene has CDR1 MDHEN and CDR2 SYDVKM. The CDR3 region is CASTKQGWARGAGANVLTF. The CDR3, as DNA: TGTGCCAGCACTAAACAGGGGTGGGCTCGCGGGGCCGGGGCCAACGTCCTGACTTTC.

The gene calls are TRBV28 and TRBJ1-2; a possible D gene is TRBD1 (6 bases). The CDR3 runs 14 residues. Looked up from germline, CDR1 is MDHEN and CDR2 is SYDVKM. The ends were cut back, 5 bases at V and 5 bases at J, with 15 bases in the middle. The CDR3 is CASSTGTTFYGYTF. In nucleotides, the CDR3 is TGTGCCAGCAGTACAGGGACAACTTTTTATGGCTACACCTTC.

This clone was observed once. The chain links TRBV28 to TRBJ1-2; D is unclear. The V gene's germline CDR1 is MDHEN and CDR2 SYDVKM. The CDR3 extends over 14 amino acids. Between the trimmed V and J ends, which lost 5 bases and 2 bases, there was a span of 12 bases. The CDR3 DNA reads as TGTGCCAGCAGTGCAGGACGGGAGAACTATGGCTACACCTTC. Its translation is CASSAGRENYGYTF.

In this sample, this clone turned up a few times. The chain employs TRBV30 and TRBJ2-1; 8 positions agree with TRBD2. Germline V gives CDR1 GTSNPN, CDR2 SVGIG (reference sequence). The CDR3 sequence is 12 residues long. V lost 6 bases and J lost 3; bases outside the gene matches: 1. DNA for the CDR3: TGTGCCTGCGGGGGGGTCTACAATGAGCAGTTCTTC. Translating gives CACGGVYNEQFF.

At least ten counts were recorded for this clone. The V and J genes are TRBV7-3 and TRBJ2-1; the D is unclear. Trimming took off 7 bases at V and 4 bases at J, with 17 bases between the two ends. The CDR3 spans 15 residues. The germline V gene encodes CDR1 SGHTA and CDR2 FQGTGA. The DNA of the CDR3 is TGTGCCAGCATCCTAAGCGCAGGCCCTTACAATGAGCAGTTCTTC. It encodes CASILSAGPYNEQFF.

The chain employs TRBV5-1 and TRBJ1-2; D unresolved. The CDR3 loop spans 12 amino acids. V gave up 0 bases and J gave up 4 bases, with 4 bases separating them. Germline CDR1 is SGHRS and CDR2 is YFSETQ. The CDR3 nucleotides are TGCGCCAGCAGCTTGGGTGCCTATGGCTACACCTTC. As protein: CASSLGAYGYTF.

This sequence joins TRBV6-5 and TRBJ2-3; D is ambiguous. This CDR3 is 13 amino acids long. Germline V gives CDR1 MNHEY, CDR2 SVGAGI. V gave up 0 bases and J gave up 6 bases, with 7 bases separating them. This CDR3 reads CASSYSLTDTQYF. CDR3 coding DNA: TGTGCCAGCAGTTACTCACTGACCGATACGCAGTATTTT.

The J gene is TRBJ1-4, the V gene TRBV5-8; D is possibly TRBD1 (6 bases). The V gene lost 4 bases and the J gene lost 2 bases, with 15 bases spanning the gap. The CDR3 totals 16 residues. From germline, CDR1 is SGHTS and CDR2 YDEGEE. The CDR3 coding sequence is TGTGCCAGCAGCGGGAAGGACAGTCCGACTAATGAAAAACTGTTTTTT. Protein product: CASSGKDSPTNEKLFF.

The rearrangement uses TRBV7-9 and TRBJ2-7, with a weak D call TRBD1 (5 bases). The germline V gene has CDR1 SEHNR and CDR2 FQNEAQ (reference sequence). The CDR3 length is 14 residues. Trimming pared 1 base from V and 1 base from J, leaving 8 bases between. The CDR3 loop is CASSLGGRSYEQYF. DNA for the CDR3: TGTGCCAGCAGCTTAGGGGGCAGGTCCTACGAGCAGTACTTC. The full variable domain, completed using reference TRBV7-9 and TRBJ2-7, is DTGVSQNPRHKITKRGQNVTFRCDPISEHNRLYWYRQTLGQGPEFLTYFQNEAQLEKSRLLSDRFSAERPKGSFSTLEIQRTEQGDSAMYLCASSLGGRSYEQYFGPGTRLTVT.